These 19 T cell receptor beta chains were sequenced from one sample in a study of control samples from healthy donors and cancer patients. Sequencing was performed with immunoSEQ multiplex PCR; in TCRdb, only in-frame clones are kept and a portion is missing. This sample has 120,000 to 150,000 clones; 80% to 95% occur once, and the top ten carry 5.8%. The sequencing sample was made of blood. The receptors here all came from a man aged 18 to 30 in good health.

The chain uses TRBV11-2 and TRBJ2-2, with no clear D. Looked up from germline, CDR1 is SGHAT and CDR2 is FQNNGV. With 1 base removed from V and 0 bases from J, the gap between germline ends came to 6 bases. The CDR3 consists of 15 residues. The CDR3 is CASSLGQTNTGELFF. Written as DNA, the CDR3 is TGTGCCAGCAGCTTAGGTCAGACGAACACCGGGGAGCTGTTTTTT. The full variable domain, in which reference TRBV11-2 and TRBJ2-2 provide the parts outside the CDR3, is EAGVAQSPRYKIIEKRQSVAFWCNPISGHATLYWYQQILGQGPKLLIQFQNNGVVDDSQLPKDRFSAERLKGVDSTLKIQPAKLEDSAVYLCASSLGQTNTGELFFGEGSRLTVL.

This sequence joins TRBV5-1 and TRBJ1-2; TRBD1 agrees at 7 bases. This CDR3 spans 13 amino acids. Germline-derived CDR1 and CDR2 are SGHRS and YFSETQ. V lost 4 bases and J lost 4; bases outside the gene matches: 4. The CDR3 loop is CASSEGQSYGYTF. The CDR3 region has the DNA TGCGCCAGCAGCGAGGGACAGAGCTATGGCTACACCTTC.

The chain employs TRBV4-1 and TRBJ1-2, with 7 bases aligning to TRBD1. The germline V gene encodes CDR1 MGHRA and CDR2 YSYEKL. The CDR3 contains 17 residues. Trimming cost V 4 bases and J 1 base; bases outside gene matches: 12. CDR3 bases: TGCGCCAGCAGCCTATTGTGGGGCAGGGGGATTAACTATGGCTACACCTTC. Translating it yields CASSLLWGRGINYGYTF.

The genes are TRBV19 and TRBJ2-2; D may correspond to TRBD1 or TRBD2 (6 bases each). Between the trimmed V and J ends, which lost 1 base and 7 bases, there was a span of 10 bases. Looked up from germline, CDR1 is LNHDA and CDR2 is SQIVND (reference sequence). This CDR3 region has 14 residues. The CDR3 DNA sequence: TGTGCCAGTAGTATAGGCGGGACACTCGGGGAGCTGTTTTTT. The encoded protein is CASSIGGTLGELFF. Drawing the rest from reference TRBV19 and TRBJ2-2, the complete variable domain is DGGITQSPKYLFRKEGQNVTLSCEQNLNHDAMYWYRQDPGQGLRLIYYSQIVNDFQKGDIAEGYSVSREKKESFPLTVTSAQKNPTAFYLCASSIGGTLGELFFGEGSRLTVL.

The rearrangement joins TRBV6-5 to TRBJ2-7, with TRBD1 identical over 10 bases. With V trimmed by 7 bases and J by 5 bases, 8 bases remained unmatched. The CDR3 totals 14 residues. Germline V CDR1 and CDR2: MNHEY, SVGAGI. CDR3 region: CASKTGGVNDEQYF. For the CDR3, the DNA is TGTGCCAGCAAGACAGGGGGCGTGAACGACGAGCAGTACTTC.

The chain combines TRBV29-1 with TRBJ1-2, with D perhaps matching TRBD1 (5 bases). The germline V gene encodes CDR1 SQVTM and CDR2 ANQGSEA. Trimming pared 5 bases from V and 2 bases from J, leaving 18 bases between. The CDR3 is 15 residues long. CDR3: CSVTTRDWGNYGYTF. In DNA form, the CDR3 reads TGCAGCGTTACGACCCGGGACTGGGGGAACTATGGCTACACCTTC.

The V call is TRBV28, the J call TRBJ1-5, with 8 nucleotides matching TRBD1. J was trimmed by 2 bases and V by 5 bases; bases with no gene match: 11. In germline, CDR1 is MDHEN, CDR2 SYDVKM. This CDR3 spans 17 amino acids. CDR3 in DNA: TGTGCCAGCAGTACAAATTCCAGGGGGCGGCGCAATCAGCCCCAGCATTTT. The encoded protein is CASSTNSRGRRNQPQHF. Based on the CDR3 plus reference TRBV28 and TRBJ1-5, the full variable domain is DVKVTQSSRYLVKRTGEKVFLECVQDMDHENMFWYRQDPGLGLRLIYFSYDVKMKEKGDIPEGYSVSREKKERFSLILESASTNQTSMYLCASSTNSRGRRNQPQHFGDGTRLSIL.

A single count supports this clone. The CDR3 is CASSRDGTTDNEQFF. The CDR3 DNA reads as TGTGCCAGCAGCCGCGACGGGACTACTGACAATGAGCAGTTCTTC. The gene calls are TRBV11-3 and TRBJ2-1, with 7 bases aligning to TRBD2. CDR3 length: 15 residues. Germline loops: CDR1 SGHNT, CDR2 YENEEA. Trimming at V came to 5 bases and at J to 5 bases, leaving 9 bases not matched to a gene.

The V gene is TRBV6-5, the J gene TRBJ1-2; TRBD1 might be the D (6 bases). The CDR3 is 15 residues long. V dropped 0 bases and J dropped 8 bases, with 16 bases sitting between them. Germline-derived CDR1 and CDR2 are MNHEY and SVGAGI. The CDR3 loop is CASSYSTLGAGGYTF. The CDR3 nucleotides are TGTGCCAGCAGTTACTCGACTTTGGGGGCCGGGGGCTACACCTTC.

The rearrangement links TRBV6-2 or TRBV6-3 to TRBJ2-1; the D gene is possibly TRBD2 (5 bases). Germline CDR1 MNHEY, CDR2 SVGEGT. The CDR3 contains 12 residues. The V gene lost 5 bases and the J gene lost 7 bases, with 9 bases spanning the gap. DNA for the CDR3: TGTGCCAGCAGTCCACTAGGAAATGAGCAGTTCTTC. This gives the protein CASSPLGNEQFF.

The chain has TRBV4-3 and TRBJ2-2, with 8 nucleotides matching TRBD2. This CDR3 is built from 15 residues. Germline V CDR1 and CDR2: LGHNA, YSLEER. V shed 6 bases, J shed 4 bases, and the junction held 7 bases outside the gene matches. The chain's CDR3 is CASSRTSTGTGELFF. The DNA for the CDR3 is TGCGCCAGCAGTCGGACTAGCACGGGCACCGGGGAGCTGTTTTTT.

This CDR3 is CASTAGQGNVFF. CDR3 sequence (DNA): TGTGCCAGCACCGCAGGGCAAGGCAATGTTTTCTTT. The chain couples TRBV12-3 or TRBV12-4 to TRBJ1-1, with D maybe TRBD1 (5 bases). CDR3 length: 12 amino acids. V lost 7 bases and J 13 bases, leaving 19 bases between the germline ends.

The gene calls are TRBV6-5 and TRBJ2-1; D not resolved. CDR3 length equals 13 residues. CDR1 and CDR2 from the germline V gene are MNHEY and SVGAGI. V was cut by 5 bases and J by 6 bases, with 11 bases left in between. The CDR3 nucleotides are TGTGCCAGCAGTACCCCTTCCGGCAATGAGCAGTTCTTC. This sequence encodes CASSTPSGNEQFF.

V usage is TRBV5-1 and J usage is TRBJ2-6; D gene ambiguous. Germline lookup yields CDR1 SGHRS and CDR2 YFSETQ. V lost 5 bases to trimming and J lost 0 bases, with 9 bases between them. The CDR3 is 15 residues long. CDR3: CASSTSGSGANVLTF. The CDR3 coding sequence is TGCGCCAGCAGTACGTCTGGCTCTGGGGCCAACGTCCTGACTTTC.

The J gene is TRBJ2-1, the V gene TRBV2, with 7 bases identical to TRBD1. CDR1 and CDR2 (germline): SNHLY, FYNNEI. The CDR3 is 13 residues long. V lost 7 bases, J lost 4 bases, and 4 bases stayed unmatched. CDR3 sequence: CASTPDRYNEQFF. The CDR3 DNA reads TGTGCCAGCACCCCGGACAGGTACAATGAGCAGTTCTTC.

The chain joins TRBV3-1 (or the pseudogene TRBV3-2) to TRBJ1-3; D ambiguous. V was cut by 3 bases and J by 7 bases, with 4 bases left in between. CDR3 size: 11 residues. Germline CDR1 is LGHDT and CDR2 is YNNKEL (reference sequence). Written as DNA, the CDR3 is TGTGCCAGCAGCCAGGGGAACACCATATATTTT. Its translation: CASSQGNTIYF.

The J gene is TRBJ2-1, the V gene TRBV3-1 (or the pseudogene TRBV3-2); 15 bases are shared with TRBD2. V lost 7 bases and J lost 4; bases outside the gene matches: 11. The germline V gene has CDR1 LGHDT and CDR2 YNNKEL (reference sequence). The CDR3 length is 18 residues. CDR3 coding DNA: TGTGCCAGCACCGGACTAGCGGGAGGGAGTCCGGTATACAATGAGCAGTTCTTC. This codes for CASTGLAGGSPVYNEQFF.

The chain couples TRBV5-5 to TRBJ1-3; 7 nucleotides line up with TRBD1. The CDR3 is 14 amino acids. CDR1 and CDR2 from the germline V gene are SGHKS and YYEKEE (reference sequence). Trimming removed 6 bases from V and 5 bases from J; junction bases left unmatched: 8. In DNA form, the CDR3 reads TGTGCCAGCACTGGGACAGATACAAGAAACACCATATATTTT. It codes for CASTGTDTRNTIYF.

This clone has a single count. Its ends do not fully match the called genes, so a read error is possible. The V call is TRBV4-1, the J call TRBJ2-1; TRBD1 matches at 7 bases. Germline V gene data show CDR1 as MGHRA and CDR2 as YSYEKL. This CDR3 region has 13 residues. The CDR3, as DNA: TGCGCCAGTCCGACAGGGTCCTGCAATGAGCAGTTCTTC. Translating gives CASPTGSCNEQFF.